Presented here are 21 T cell receptor beta chains from one specimen sequenced in a study of blood T cell repertoires in COVID-19. Clones were sequenced by immunoSEQ multiplex PCR, and TCRdb holds only the in-frame ones, with some missing. The sample lists under 500,000 clones, 75% to 90% occurring once. The material sequenced was PBMCs or T cells enriched from blood (not recorded which). The source of these receptors is a man under 40 who had recovered from COVID-19.

The chain uses TRBV28 and TRBJ2-6, with TRBD1 matching 7 bases. The CDR3 extends over 17 amino acids. V shed 6 bases, J shed 0 bases, and the junction held 8 bases outside the gene matches. Germline V CDR1 and CDR2: MDHEN, SYDVKM. CDR3 nucleotide sequence: TGTGCCAGCAGACCGGGACAGCCTACCTCTGGGGCCAACGTCCTGACTTTC. Translated: CASRPGQPTSGANVLTF.

The chain links TRBV12-3 or TRBV12-4 to TRBJ2-1, with D maybe TRBD2 (6 bases). Trimming stripped 1 base from V and 8 bases from J, with 9 bases between. CDR3 length equals 13 residues. CDR3 sequence (DNA): TGTGCCAGCAGTTTAGGCGGGACCGATGAGCAGTTCTTC. This encodes CASSLGGTDEQFF.

This clone appeared a few times. The chain recombines TRBV29-1 with TRBJ1-1; tentative D call: TRBD1 (6 bases). The CDR3 length is 12 residues. V lost 6 bases and J lost 6, with 14 bases in between. Per germline, CDR1 SQVTM and CDR2 ANQGSEA. This chain's CDR3 is CSVTLSGAEAFF. The CDR3 DNA sequence: TGCAGCGTCACACTATCAGGGGCTGAAGCTTTCTTT.

The V call is TRBV7-8, the J call TRBJ1-3; tentatively, D is TRBD1 (5 bases). Germline loops: CDR1 SGHVS, CDR2 FQNEAQ. The V end was cut by 5 bases, the J end by 2 bases, with 13 bases between. CDR3 length equals 15 residues. CDR3 in DNA: TGTGCCAGCAGCGTCTCGGGGGATCCTGGAAACACCATATATTTT. It yields the protein CASSVSGDPGNTIYF.

The CDR3 DNA is TGTGCCAGCAGTCGGGGCAGCCGGGGGGCTTTCTTT. Translation gives CASSRGSRGAFF. The genes are TRBV28 and TRBJ1-1; TRBD1 might be the D (5 bases). The V gene lost 5 bases and the J gene lost 11 bases, with 15 bases spanning the gap. The CDR3 covers 12 residues. Germline V gene lookup returns CDR1 MDHEN and CDR2 SYDVKM. The variable domain in full, completed from reference TRBV28 and TRBJ1-1, reads DVKVTQSSRYLVKRTGEKVFLECVQDMDHENMFWYRQDPGLGLRLIYFSYDVKMKEKGDIPEGYSVSREKKERFSLILESASTNQTSMYLCASSRGSRGAFFGQGTRLTVV.

The chain employs TRBV27 and TRBJ2-7; 16 positions match TRBD2. The V gene end was trimmed by 3 bases and the J gene end by 6 bases; junction bases not matched to a gene: 5. The CDR3 consists of 16 residues. Germline V lookup: CDR1 MNHEY, CDR2 SMNVEV (reference sequence). CDR3 sequence reads: CASSFGTSGRASEQYF. The CDR3 nucleotides read TGTGCCAGCAGTTTCGGGACTAGCGGGAGGGCCAGCGAGCAGTACTTC.

The chain recombines TRBV5-1 with TRBJ1-3, with no clear D. Germline V lookup: CDR1 SGHRS, CDR2 YFSETQ. The length of the CDR3 is 14 residues. V gave up 5 bases and J gave up 0 bases, with 9 bases separating them. CDR3 coding DNA: TGCGCCAGCAGTTCGACATACTCTGGAAACACCATATATTTT. Its translation is CASSSTYSGNTIYF. Complete variable domain (other parts from reference TRBV5-1 and TRBJ1-3): KAGVTQTPRYLIKTRGQQVTLSCSPISGHRSVSWYQQTPGQGLQFLFEYFSETQRNKGNFPGRFSGRQFSNSRSEMNVSTLELGDSALYLCASSSTYSGNTIYFGEGSWLTVV.

This clone has only one observation. The chain has TRBV6-5 and TRBJ1-1; weak D call: TRBD1 (5 bases). The V end was cut by 6 bases, the J end by 11 bases, with 22 bases between. The CDR3 covers 14 residues. CDR1 is MNHEY, CDR2 SVGAGI, per germline. The CDR3: CASSLDSLGLGAFF. CDR3 nucleotides: TGTGCCAGCAGCCTCGACAGTTTAGGGCTTGGGGCTTTCTTT.

V and J are TRBV7-6 and TRBJ2-3; unclear D gene. Germline values: CDR1 SGHVS, CDR2 FNYEAQ. With 1 base removed from V and 0 bases from J, the gap between germline ends came to 8 bases. The CDR3 has 15 residues. The CDR3 sequence is CASSLGAISTDTQYF. DNA for the CDR3: TGTGCCAGCAGCTTAGGAGCAATTAGCACAGATACGCAGTATTTT.

J is TRBJ2-7 and V is TRBV13, with D tentatively TRBD2 (6 bases). Trimming cost V 6 bases and J 3 bases, with 18 bases left between them. Per the germline V gene, CDR1 is PRHDT and CDR2 is FYEKMQ (reference sequence). CDR3 length equals 15 residues. The CDR3 protein is CASSSRRGNRYEQYF. The CDR3 coding sequence is TGTGCCAGCAGTTCCCGTCGGGGGAACCGCTACGAGCAGTACTTC. The full variable domain, with the rest looked up from reference TRBV13 and TRBJ2-7, is AAGVIQSPRHLIKEKRETATLKCYPIPRHDTVYWYQQGPGQDPQFLISFYEKMQSDKGSIPDRFSAQQFSDYHSELNMSSLELGDSALYFCASSSRRGNRYEQYFGPGTRLTVT.

This clone was detected once. This chain uses TRBV19 with TRBJ2-1; D may be TRBD1 (6 bases). Germline CDR1 LNHDA, CDR2 SQIVND (reference sequence). V dropped 1 base and J dropped 2 bases, with 9 bases sitting between them. This CDR3 contains 15 residues. As DNA, the CDR3 is TGTGCCAGTAGTATAGGCACAGGGCCCTACAATGAGCAGTTCTTC. It specifies CASSIGTGPYNEQFF.

This chain links TRBV5-6 with TRBJ1-4; D is undetermined. CDR3 size: 15 residues. V lost 0 bases and J 6 bases, leaving 12 bases between the germline ends. CDR1 SGHDT and CDR2 YYEEEE come from the germline V gene. The CDR3 reads CASSLASLRDEKLFF. CDR3 coding DNA: TGTGCCAGCAGCTTGGCTTCCCTCCGAGATGAAAAACTGTTTTTT. The variable domain in full, completed from reference TRBV5-6 and TRBJ1-4, reads DAGVTQSPTHLIKTRGQQVTLRCSPKSGHDTVSWYQQALGQGPQFIFQYYEEEERQRGNFPDRFSGHQFPNYSSELNVNALLLGDSALYLCASSLASLRDEKLFFGSGTQLSVL.

CDR3 region: CASTVDNGSYEQYF. Here the CDR3 DNA reads TGTGCCAGCACCGTCGACAATGGCTCCTACGAGCAGTACTTC. The chain links TRBV28 to TRBJ2-7; D gene ambiguous. V gave up 7 bases and J gave up 0 bases, with 13 bases separating them. The CDR3 consists of 14 residues. Germline values: CDR1 MDHEN, CDR2 SYDVKM.

This chain connects TRBV15 to TRBJ2-1; 11 bases agree with TRBD2. Germline loops: CDR1 LNHNV, CDR2 YYDKDF (reference sequence). This CDR3 region has 15 residues. The junction had 5 bases not matched to a gene; V was cut back by 8 bases and J by 2 bases. CDR3 protein: CATQTSGTTYNEQFF. Written as DNA, the CDR3 is TGTGCCACCCAGACTAGCGGGACGACCTACAATGAGCAGTTCTTC.

This chain connects TRBV28 to TRBJ1-6, with TRBD1 matching over 7 bases. The trim removed 6 bases at V and 10 bases at J, leaving 9 bases unmatched. The CDR3 has 14 residues. Per germline, CDR1 MDHEN and CDR2 SYDVKM. The DNA of the CDR3 is TGTGCCAGCAGGGCCGAGGGGGCGGGGTCACCCCTCCACTTT. Translation gives CASRAEGAGSPLHF.

The chain has TRBV5-1 and TRBJ1-5, with 9 nucleotides matching TRBD1. Germline V gene sequence: CDR1 SGHRS, CDR2 YFSETQ. V trimming: 0 bases; J trimming: 9 bases; junction bases outside the gene matches: 4. This CDR3 has 14 amino acids. The CDR3 nucleotides are TGCGCCAGCAGCTTGGGTGACAGGGGGTCGCCCCAGCATTTT. Translation gives CASSLGDRGSPQHF.

V is TRBV6-5 and J is TRBJ2-4; possibly TRBD1 for D (5 bases). Per germline, CDR1 MNHEY and CDR2 SVGAGI. V dropped 6 bases and J dropped 0 bases, with 12 bases sitting between them. The CDR3 is 15 amino acids. CDR3 sequence reads: CASSKTDLAKNIQYF. For the CDR3, the DNA is TGTGCCAGCAGCAAGACAGATCTAGCCAAAAACATTCAGTACTTC.

This chain uses TRBV9 with TRBJ2-3; D might be TRBD1 (6 bases). V was pared by 3 bases and J by 3 bases, with 11 bases between. CDR1 and CDR2 from the germline V gene are SGDLS and YYNGEE. This CDR3 has 14 residues. The CDR3 DNA reads TGTGCCAGCAGCGGAGAAGGGGGTACAGATACGCAGTATTTT. This gives the protein CASSGEGGTDTQYF.

V usage is TRBV28 and J usage is TRBJ2-5, with 7 bases aligning to TRBD1. The V segment lost 6 bases and the J segment 5 bases; nucleotides outside the gene matches: 6. The germline V gene has CDR1 MDHEN and CDR2 SYDVKM. This CDR3 is 13 amino acids long. Here the CDR3 reads CASSTDRDETQYF. The CDR3 coding sequence is TGTGCCAGCAGCACCGACAGGGACGAGACCCAGTACTTC.

This clone was seen only once. The genes are TRBV9 and TRBJ2-7, with 12 positions matching TRBD2. CDR1 is SGDLS and CDR2 is YYNGEE in the germline V gene. The CDR3 has 16 residues. V lost 2 bases, J lost 4 bases, and 7 bases stayed unmatched. CDR3 sequence (DNA): TGTGCCAGCAGCGTGAGTGGACTAGCGGGGAAATACGAGCAGTACTTC. This codes for CASSVSGLAGKYEQYF. Full variable domain (remainder filled in from reference TRBV9 and TRBJ2-7): DSGVTQTPKHLITATGQRVTLRCSPRSGDLSVYWYQQSLDQGLQFLIQYYNGEERAKGNILERFSAQQFPDLHSELNLSSLELGDSALYFCASSVSGLAGKYEQYFGPGTRLTVT.

The rearrangement joins TRBV2 to TRBJ1-1; D is unresolved. The CDR3 loop spans 13 amino acids. Per the germline V gene, CDR1 is SNHLY and CDR2 is FYNNEI. Between the trimmed V and J ends, which lost 2 bases and 11 bases, there was a span of 15 bases. The CDR3 spells CASSELGAHRAFF. The CDR3 nucleotides are TGTGCCAGCAGTGAATTGGGAGCGCATAGGGCTTTCTTT.